Each of the 20 T cell receptor beta chains below was sequenced from the same sample in a study of T cell responses to AZD1222 COVID-19 vaccine. Generated by immunoSEQ multiplex PCR, the TCRdb table keeps only in-frame clones and is missing some. Among 95,000 to 130,000 clones listed, 87% were seen once. The sample consisted of peripheral blood, taken on day 0 of AZD1222 vaccination. The receptor source for this set is an adult in good health.

The chain uses TRBV30 and TRBJ1-1; D gene ambiguous. The germline CDR1 and CDR2 sequences are GTSNPN and SVGIG (reference sequence). CDR3 length: 13 residues. V was cut by 1 base and J by 3 bases, with 9 bases left in between. CDR3 DNA: TGTGCCTGGAGTGCCTCGGGGTACACTGAAGCTTTCTTT. Translated: CAWSASGYTEAFF.

The rearrangement joins TRBV5-1 to TRBJ2-3; D gene unclear. Trimming pared 4 bases from V and 0 bases from J, leaving 12 bases between. Germline CDR1 reads SGHRS; CDR2 reads YFSETQ. CDR3 length: 15 amino acids. The CDR3 region has the DNA TGCGCCAGCAGCCCACCGGGTCTTAGCACAGATACGCAGTATTTT. Protein: CASSPPGLSTDTQYF.

The CDR3 protein is CASSLVGRGAFF. CDR3 DNA sequence: TGCGCCAGCAGCTTGGTGGGGCGAGGAGCTTTCTTT. The chain links TRBV5-1 to TRBJ1-1, with D possibly being TRBD1 (5 bases). Trimming removed 0 bases from V and 10 bases from J, with 10 bases in between. Per the germline V gene, CDR1 is SGHRS and CDR2 is YFSETQ. This CDR3 contains 12 residues.

The V and J genes are TRBV5-1 and TRBJ1-1, with TRBD1 as a possible D gene (5 bases). The V and J ends lost 0 bases and 4 bases respectively, with 19 bases between them. The germline V gene encodes CDR1 SGHRS and CDR2 YFSETQ. This CDR3 is built from 17 residues. CDR3 sequence: CASSLGGAGVLSTEAFF. Here the CDR3 DNA reads TGCGCCAGCAGCTTGGGGGGCGCCGGTGTTTTAAGCACTGAAGCTTTCTTT.

The CDR3 sequence: CASTSIRTTGDGDYGYTF. The CDR3 DNA is TGTGCCAGCACCAGTATCAGGACGACAGGGGATGGAGACTATGGCTACACCTTC. This rearrangement joins TRBV5-6 to TRBJ1-2; 8 bases agree with TRBD1. Germline V gene data show CDR1 as SGHDT and CDR2 as YYEEEE. V lost 6 bases and J lost 3; bases outside the gene matches: 19. The CDR3 covers 18 residues.

The table lists this clone with a few counts. Written as DNA, the CDR3 is TGTGCCAGCAGTCCCGAGGGGACTAGCGTATACACCGGGGAGCTGTTTTTT. This sequence encodes CASSPEGTSVYTGELFF. V usage is TRBV6-6 and J usage is TRBJ2-2, with 10 bases lining up with TRBD2. The trim removed 5 bases at V and 3 bases at J, leaving 9 bases unmatched. The CDR3 covers 17 residues. Germline assignment: CDR1 MNHNY and CDR2 SVGAGI (reference sequence).

This clone has a single count. This chain links TRBV5-4 with TRBJ1-4; D ambiguous. V was cut by 4 bases and J by 4 bases, with 11 bases left in between. Germline V gene data show CDR1 as SGHNT and CDR2 as YYREEE (reference sequence). The CDR3 runs to 14 residues. The CDR3 nucleotides read TGTGCCAGCAGCCCCTCGGCCCTTAATGAAAAACTGTTTTTT. This sequence encodes CASSPSALNEKLFF.

The CDR3, as DNA: TGTGCCAGCAGTTACTCGTTAACGGTCTCCTACGAGCAGTACTTC. It codes for CASSYSLTVSYEQYF. This chain connects TRBV6-5 to TRBJ2-7; D ambiguous. Trimming stripped 0 bases from V and 0 bases from J, with 9 bases between. The CDR3 consists of 15 residues. Germline V gene lookup returns CDR1 MNHEY and CDR2 SVGAGI.

The chain recombines TRBV7-3 with TRBJ2-1; the match to TRBD1 covers 8 bases. CDR3 length: 15 residues. Trimming at V came to 2 bases and at J to 6 bases, leaving 6 bases not matched to a gene. Germline V gene data show CDR1 as SGHTA and CDR2 as FQGTGA. DNA for the CDR3: TGTGCCAGCAGCTTAGACTCCGGGACAGGCAATGAGCAGTTCTTC. It yields the protein CASSLDSGTGNEQFF.

This chain uses TRBV30 with TRBJ2-7; D perhaps matches TRBD1 (6 bases). CDR3 length: 14 amino acids. Germline CDR1 reads GTSNPN; CDR2 reads SVGIG (reference sequence). Trimming took off 2 bases at V and 3 bases at J, with 14 bases between the two ends. The CDR3 protein is CAWSQDSQDYEQYF. The DNA of the CDR3 is TGTGCCTGGAGTCAGGACAGTCAAGACTACGAGCAGTACTTC.

This clone was picked up one time. The V call is TRBV19, the J call TRBJ1-4, with D unclear. Looked up from germline, CDR1 is LNHDA and CDR2 is SQIVND (reference sequence). V was pared by 7 bases and J by 0 bases, with 9 bases between. This CDR3 spans 14 amino acids. In nucleotides, the CDR3 is TGTGCCAGTACTGGGGTTGCAACTAATGAAAAACTGTTTTTT. It translates to CASTGVATNEKLFF.

The V and J genes are TRBV30 and TRBJ1-6, with D unclear. V was cut by 1 base and J by 19 bases, with 14 bases left in between. Germline values: CDR1 GTSNPN, CDR2 SVGIG (reference sequence). CDR3 length: 11 amino acids. The CDR3 coding sequence is TGTGCCTGGAGTGCCCGCGGGATCCAACACTTT. Translation: CAWSARGIQHF.

The V call is TRBV27, the J call TRBJ2-1, with 13 bases matching TRBD2. Trimming took 6 bases from V and 8 from J; bases not matched to a gene: 7. Germline loops: CDR1 MNHEY, CDR2 SMNVEV (reference sequence). The CDR3 has 15 residues. This chain's CDR3 is CASSLLAGGPYEQFF. The CDR3 coding sequence is TGTGCCAGCAGCCTACTAGCGGGAGGGCCTTATGAGCAGTTCTTC.

The V and J genes are TRBV5-6 and TRBJ2-1; D call uncertain. The CDR3 has 15 residues. Germline CDR1 reads SGHDT; CDR2 reads YYEEEE. V shed 0 bases and J shed 0 bases, with 7 bases lying between them. The chain's CDR3 is CASSLGPSSYNEQFF. CDR3 bases: TGTGCCAGCAGCTTGGGGCCCAGCTCCTACAATGAGCAGTTCTTC.

V usage is TRBV28 and J usage is TRBJ2-7; 7 positions agree with TRBD1. This CDR3 has 14 amino acids. The ends lost 6 bases at V and 0 bases at J; junction bases unmatched: 5. Looked up from germline, CDR1 is MDHEN and CDR2 is SYDVKM. The chain's CDR3 is CASSPGTASYEQYF. The CDR3 DNA reads as TGTGCCAGCAGCCCCGGGACAGCCTCCTACGAGCAGTACTTC.

The rearrangement uses TRBV5-6 and TRBJ2-2; TRBD2 is a possible D gene (7 bases). With 3 bases removed from V and 7 bases from J, the gap between germline ends came to 16 bases. The germline gives CDR1 SGHDT, CDR2 YYEEEE. The CDR3 consists of 15 residues. The CDR3 is CASSSHGGRIGELFF. Here the CDR3 DNA reads TGTGCCAGCAGCTCACACGGGGGGCGCATCGGGGAGCTGTTTTTT. Supplemented by reference TRBV5-6 and TRBJ2-2, the full variable domain reads DAGVTQSPTHLIKTRGQQVTLRCSPKSGHDTVSWYQQALGQGPQFIFQYYEEEERQRGNFPDRFSGHQFPNYSSELNVNALLLGDSALYLCASSSHGGRIGELFFGEGSRLTVL.

The chain employs TRBV11-3 and TRBJ1-1; D is perhaps TRBD1 (6 bases). This CDR3 spans 13 amino acids. The germline V and J ends were trimmed by 5 bases and 5 bases, with 12 bases remaining between them. Germline V lookup: CDR1 SGHNT, CDR2 YENEEA. CDR3 sequence: CASSRTDGTEAFF. The CDR3 DNA follows: TGTGCCAGCAGCCGGACAGACGGGACTGAAGCTTTCTTT. The complete variable domain, with remaining parts taken from reference TRBV11-3 and TRBJ1-1, reads EAGVVQSPRYKIIEKKQPVAFWCNPISGHNTLYWYLQNLGQGPELLIRYENEEAVDDSQLPKDRFSAERLKGVDSTLKIQPAELGDSAVYLCASSRTDGTEAFFGQGTRLTVV.

The chain recombines TRBV27 with TRBJ2-1; perhaps D is TRBD1 or TRBD2 (5 bases each). This CDR3 has 15 residues. Germline V gene sequence: CDR1 MNHEY, CDR2 SMNVEV (reference sequence). V was clipped by 7 bases and J by 0 bases, with 13 bases between them. The DNA for the CDR3 is TGTGCCAGCATCCCTGGGACGAGCTCCTACAATGAGCAGTTCTTC. As protein: CASIPGTSSYNEQFF.

V is TRBV9 and J is TRBJ2-3; 13 bases are shared with TRBD2. Per the germline V gene, CDR1 is SGDLS and CDR2 is YYNGEE. Unmatched junction bases numbered 4, after V lost 0 bases and J lost 6 bases. The length of the CDR3 is 16 residues. DNA of the CDR3: TGTGCCAGCAGCGTAGGGACTAGCGGGGGATGGGATACGCAGTATTTT. This sequence encodes CASSVGTSGGWDTQYF.

The chain combines TRBV6-5 with TRBJ2-7, with D maybe TRBD1 (6 bases). The length of the CDR3 is 13 residues. The V gene's germline CDR1 is MNHEY and CDR2 SVGAGI. CDR3 DNA: TGTGCAGCTCGACAGGCGGACCAATACGAGCAGTACTTC. Its translation: CAARQADQYEQYF.